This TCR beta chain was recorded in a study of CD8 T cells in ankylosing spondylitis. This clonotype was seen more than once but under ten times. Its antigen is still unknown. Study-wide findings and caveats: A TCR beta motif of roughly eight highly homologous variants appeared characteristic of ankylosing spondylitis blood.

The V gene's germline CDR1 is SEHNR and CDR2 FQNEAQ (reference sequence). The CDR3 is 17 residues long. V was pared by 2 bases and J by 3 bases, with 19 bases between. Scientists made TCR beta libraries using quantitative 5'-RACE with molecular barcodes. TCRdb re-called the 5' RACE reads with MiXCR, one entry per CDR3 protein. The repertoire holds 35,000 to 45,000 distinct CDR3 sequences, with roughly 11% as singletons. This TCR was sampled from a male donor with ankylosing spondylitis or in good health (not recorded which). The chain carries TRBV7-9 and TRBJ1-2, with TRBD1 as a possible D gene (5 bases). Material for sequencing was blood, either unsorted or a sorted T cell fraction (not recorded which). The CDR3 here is CASSLTISRVSDYGYTF. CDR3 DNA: TGTGCCAGCAGCTTAACGATCAGCAGGGTGTCTGACTATGGCTACACCTTC.